This T cell receptor beta chain was recovered during a study of cytomegalovirus exposure and HLA in healthy donors (dated by TCRdb to about 2017). Background for the entire study: According to an earlier analysis of several hundred of the donors, about 180 million T cells yielded 90 million to 130 million unique TCR beta sequences and about 280 Gb of sequence data. Roughly 290 gigabases of sequencing data and tens of millions of unique TCR sequences made up an early release that covered approximately 700 HLA-typed donors. Of the roughly 400 genotyped donors, roughly 80% fell in the genetic ancestry cluster associated with self-reported Caucasian donors. The study aimed to test whether cataloging public T cell receptors could reveal signatures of past pathogen exposure. The study profiled the T cell repertoires of under 700 subjects by immunosequencing and related them to cytomegalovirus serostatus. Along with the approximately 620-subject first cohort, a separate validation cohort of roughly 110 different subjects was used. The study combined high-throughput TCR immunosequencing, statistical association of individual TCRs with disease status, and machine learning to predict cytomegalovirus infection status. A later analysis re-examined previously published TCR beta repertoires from 600 to 700 donors and added high-resolution HLA genotyping to investigate patterns of TCR occurrence. Rather than drawing on any new phenotypic data, the later analysis identified candidate immune exposures from TCR beta sequences and the way those sequences occurred across donors. An earlier analysis of fewer than 700 of the donors applied high-throughput TCR beta sequencing to assess whether each TCR beta V gene segment acted as functional or pseudogenic. Donor age, sex, ethnicity and CMV serostatus were collected together with the repertoire data. A later genetic analysis used genome-wide SNP genotypes for about three fifths of the 666 donors, treating that subset as a discovery cohort. Every discovery cohort repertoire had been produced on one sequencing platform. Both class I and class II loci were covered by HLA typing, at four-digit resolution. Typing coverage varied by locus: roughly 620-630 donors for A, B, C, DRB1 and DQB1; roughly 510 for DQA1; 606 for DPA1; more than 450 for DPB1. Four to six DR-DQ haplotypes were handled as single units for association and clustering, since linkage in the cohort was strong. Across 300 to 400 genotyped donors of the cohort, an average of roughly 250,000 unique TCR beta nucleotide sequences per donor were sequenced, and roughly 17% of those sequences were non-productive. Study-wide findings and limitations: In the study, about 150 TCR beta chains were listed as associated with cytomegalovirus. In both the original and validation cohorts, the classifier was reported to diagnose cytomegalovirus status with high specificity and sensitivity. Only TCR beta chains were sequenced in this cohort, and the absence of alpha or paired-chain data limited detectable features. In vitro tests confirmed that a few of the cytomegalovirus-associated TCR beta chains recognize cytomegalovirus antigens. It was suggested by the authors that the approach could potentially be generalized to other disease states and immunological phenotypes. Correlated functional status among segregating V segments might reflect linkage disequilibrium, but an unknown experimental factor could not be ruled out. In a later analysis, most CMV-associated TCR beta chains were found to appear HLA-restricted, with HLA associations seemingly driven largely by CMV exposure. Because HLA typing was missing for some donors at each locus, association tests included only the typed subset. According to a later genetic analysis, donors in an Asian-associated ancestry cluster had fewer N-insertions in productive TCRs than the approximately 710-donor mean. Because counts were too low, about 18 rarely observed V segments, including chromosome 9 orphons, were excluded from the earlier analysis of 587 of the donors. Because the 87-base-pair reads could not distinguish some IMGT-functional V segments, including TRBV6-2 and TRBV6-3, those segments were excluded. A cluster of highly shared sequence variants was judged likely to represent a technical artifact of the sequencing pipeline. An earlier analysis of roughly 570 of the donors showed that most TCR beta V segments appeared in productive rearrangements either about 87% or about 30% of the time, which broadly matched IMGT annotations. In a later analysis, HLA-associated TCR beta chains showed more clonal expansion and lower generation probabilities than non-associated chains that were equally common. A later analysis associated 15,000 or so TCR beta sequences with specific HLA alleles at a false discovery rate of 0.05. Several of the top co-occurrence clusters appeared to be linked to parvovirus B19, influenza, CMV and Epstein-Barr virus, according to a later analysis. Strong co-occurrence of HLA alleles, especially DR and DQ, made assigning TCR associations to individual alleles difficult. In a later analysis, the rate of TCR association differed among HLA loci, with DRB1 alleles having the most associated TCRs and HLA-C alleles having the fewest. Roughly uniform sequencing depth across donors was assumed in presence/absence analyses, although this assumption may not hold. A further reported finding was that TCR beta sequences accurately predicted the HLA-A and HLA-B alleles for most subjects in the first cohort. Most TCR sequences were observed very rarely across donors, whereas some public TCRs were present in many individuals. In a later genetic analysis, a missense DCLRE1C variant was associated with V-gene and J-gene trimming of TCR beta chains, and the association was replicated in an independent cohort. Immune exposure information for the cohort was limited to CMV serostatus.

CDR1 and CDR2 were assigned from the germline V gene as SGHVS and FQNEAQ. V trim: 4 bases; J trim: 7 bases; unmatched bases: 9. The CDR3 sequence holds 15 residues, the cysteine and phenylalanine included. This entry keeps only the CDR3 DNA: 45 bases, framed from base 1. Comments on this clone: Its antigen is currently not known. Nothing much larger sits one base from this clone, and base qualities are not available.

The library relied on the immunoSEQ multiplex PCR assay. A mixture of 60 forward primers for TCR Vbeta segments and 13 reverse primers for TCR Jbeta segments was used in the multiplex PCR. The CDR3 region of rearranged TCR beta genes was amplified from genomic DNA by a multiplex PCR assay. The Illumina HiSeq System was used to sequence the amplified TCR beta libraries as 87-base-pair reads. Under the source paper's analysis protocol: A later analysis tallied around 82 million unique TCR beta chains across the 666 repertoires, and about 12 million of those chains were shared by two or more donors. Raw reads were error-corrected and collapsed into unique sequences by a nearest-neighbor algorithm in which closely related sequences were merged to remove PCR and sequencing errors. Alignment of CDR3 sequences to IMGT reference sequences was used to assign V, D and J gene segments. Each retained sequence needed at least a six-nucleotide match to both a V gene segment and a J gene segment. A rearrangement was called productive if the CDR3 had no stop codons and remained in frame with V and J, and every other rearrangement was called non-productive. CDR3 was defined by IMGT convention, running from the second conserved V-encoded cysteine to the conserved J-encoded phenylalanine. The earlier analysis of about 620 of the donors excluded sequences that lacked an unambiguous match to a single V gene segment. An earlier analysis of approximately 590 of the donors classified V segments as functional when productive rearrangements were above 56.7% and as segregating when the standard deviation between donors was above 5%. A statistical classification framework was built to diagnose cytomegalovirus status from the catalog of TCR beta chain sequences. V and J gene assignment, in a later analysis, came from comparing TCR nucleotide sequences with IMGT/GENE-DB human TR gene sequences. In a later analysis, CDR3 sequences and most-parsimonious VDJ recombination scenarios were assigned using the TCRdist pipeline. A later analysis defined each TCR beta chain by its CDR3 amino acid sequence plus V-gene family, and excluded reads lacking a unique V-gene family. To address suspected cross-contamination and a sequencing artifact, a later analysis removed a few hundred highly shared, low-generation-probability nucleotide sequences. A later analysis calculated a clonal expansion index for each public chain from normalized within-repertoire ranks of inferred template counts. In a later analysis, generation probabilities were computed with a VDJ recombination model fitted to out-of-frame rearrangements, and the resulting probabilities were checked against IGoR. Hypergeometric tests were used in a later analysis to score TCR-TCR, TCR-HLA and TCR-CMV co-occurrence, with a repertoire-size bias correction applied to the TCR pairs. False discovery rates were estimated in a later analysis by permuting HLA or CMV assignments 20 times. In a later analysis, co-occurring TCRs were grouped with DBSCAN, and TCRdist sequence similarity was added when clustering was performed within HLA-allele-positive subsets. Repertoires with fewer than 30,000 or more than 120,000 public chains, plus five repertoires with anomalous nucleotide sharing, were excluded from co-occurrence clustering. Here the immuneACCESS table is served through TCRdb, limited to in-frame sequences with V and J called. Missing clones are a known gap in these copies; in checked studies unresolved V genes cover under half, and the rest lacks a known reason. D and trimming come from the DNA, and the V and J calls and clone size come from that table. In all, the sample holds 85,000 to 130,000 clones, and 65% to 75% of those were seen once. The ten largest make up approximately 2.8% of the sample.

The cohort comprised several hundred healthy bone marrow donors. At the time of sampling, every cohort member was nominally healthy, though immune exposures that went unrecorded were likely present. The donor was CMV seronegative and belonged to the group of more than 300 seronegative cohort members. A peripheral blood sample was provided by each donor, and peripheral blood mononuclear cells were used for TCR beta sequencing. Genomic DNA was extracted from the blood cell samples with the Qiagen DNeasy Blood Extraction Kit. Sequencing was carried out using PBMCs. The chain links TRBV7-8 with TRBJ1-4, with 7 middle bases fitting TRBD1. This TCR derives from a female donor in good health and CMV-seronegative. For the CDR3, the sequence is CASSSKGATGEKLFF. DNA sequence: TGTGCCAGCAGCTCAAAGGGGGCAACGGGTGAAAAACTGTTTTTT.